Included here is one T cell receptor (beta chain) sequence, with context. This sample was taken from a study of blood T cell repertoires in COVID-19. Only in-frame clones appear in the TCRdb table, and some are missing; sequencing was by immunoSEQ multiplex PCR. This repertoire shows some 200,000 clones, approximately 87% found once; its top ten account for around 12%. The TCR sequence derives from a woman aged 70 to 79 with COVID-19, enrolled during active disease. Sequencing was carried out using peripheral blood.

In DNA form, the CDR3 reads TGTGCCAGTAGTATCACGCTAGGCTCCTACGAGCAGTACTTC. Translation gives CASSITLGSYEQYF. The chain couples TRBV19 to TRBJ2-7; D not certain. CDR3 length equals 14 residues. The germline CDR1 and CDR2 sequences are LNHDA and SQIVND (reference sequence). Trimming pared 3 bases from V and 0 bases from J, leaving 9 bases between.